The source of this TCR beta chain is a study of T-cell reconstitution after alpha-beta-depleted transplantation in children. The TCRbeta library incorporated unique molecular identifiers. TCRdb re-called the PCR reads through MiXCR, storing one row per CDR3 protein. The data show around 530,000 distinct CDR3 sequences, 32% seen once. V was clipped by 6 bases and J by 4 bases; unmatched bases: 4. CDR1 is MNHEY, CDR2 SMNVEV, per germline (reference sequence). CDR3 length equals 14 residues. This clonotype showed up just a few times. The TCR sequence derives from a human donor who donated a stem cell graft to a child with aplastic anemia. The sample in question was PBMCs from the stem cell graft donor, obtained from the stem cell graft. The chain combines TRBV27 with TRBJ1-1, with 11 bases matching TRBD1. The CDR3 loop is CASRPGQGGTEAFF. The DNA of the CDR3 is TGTGCCAGCAGGCCGGGACAGGGGGGCACTGAAGCTTTCTTT.